This T cell receptor beta chain is drawn from a study of identical twins. Broader study findings: The study reached conclusions through statistical analysis that was cross-sectional, not following the same donors. Sequences that were out-of-frame, alpha and twin-shared displayed an excess of low generation probability. The more abundant beta clonotypes in cord blood had fewer insertions, and memory repertoires did not show this.

TCRdb called the 5' RACE reads again in MiXCR, with one record for every CDR3 protein. The data contain about 450,000 distinct CDR3 sequences, approximately 18% of them singletons. About this clonotype: What it binds is unknown.

The CDR3 has 11 amino acids. Germline V gene data show CDR1 as GTSNPN and CDR2 as SVGIG (reference sequence). The sequence was obtained from a man aged 50 to 60 in good health. The sequenced material came from naive T cells sorted from blood. This chain connects TRBV30 to TRBJ2-2; D not certain. CDR3 nucleotides: TGTGCGATGGAGTACACCGGGGAGCTGTTTTTT. It specifies CAMEYTGELFF.